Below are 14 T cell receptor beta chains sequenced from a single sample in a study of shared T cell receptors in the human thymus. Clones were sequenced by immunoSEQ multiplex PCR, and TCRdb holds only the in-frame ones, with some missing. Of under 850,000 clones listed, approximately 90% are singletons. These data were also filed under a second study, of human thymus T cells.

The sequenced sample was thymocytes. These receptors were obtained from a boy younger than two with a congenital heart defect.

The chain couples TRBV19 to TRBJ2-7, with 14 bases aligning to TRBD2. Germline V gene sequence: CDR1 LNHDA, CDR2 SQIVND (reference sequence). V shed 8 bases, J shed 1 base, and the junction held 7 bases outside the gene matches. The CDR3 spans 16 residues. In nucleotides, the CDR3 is TGTGCCAGTGCGGGACTAGCGGGAGACCCATCCTACGAGCAGTACTTC. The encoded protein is CASAGLAGDPSYEQYF.

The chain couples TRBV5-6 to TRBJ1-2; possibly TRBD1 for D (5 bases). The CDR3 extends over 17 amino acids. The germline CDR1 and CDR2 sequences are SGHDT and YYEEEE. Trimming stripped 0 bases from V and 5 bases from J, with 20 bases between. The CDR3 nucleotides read TGTGCCAGCAGCTTGGCGTGTCAGGGCCCCGTTAGGTATGGCTACACCTTC. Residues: CASSLACQGPVRYGYTF.

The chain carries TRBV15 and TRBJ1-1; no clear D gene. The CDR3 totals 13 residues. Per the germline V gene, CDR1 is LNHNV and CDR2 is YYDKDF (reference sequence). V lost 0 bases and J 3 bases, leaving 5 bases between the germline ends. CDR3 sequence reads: CATSREEDTEAFF. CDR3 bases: TGTGCCACCAGCAGAGAGGAGGACACTGAAGCTTTCTTT.

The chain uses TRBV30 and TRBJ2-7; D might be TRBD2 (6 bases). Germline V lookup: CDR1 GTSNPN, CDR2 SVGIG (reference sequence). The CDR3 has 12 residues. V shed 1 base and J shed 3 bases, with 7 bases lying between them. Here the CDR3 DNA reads TGTGCCTGGAGTGCCGGGGGCTACGAGCAGTACTTC. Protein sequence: CAWSAGGYEQYF.

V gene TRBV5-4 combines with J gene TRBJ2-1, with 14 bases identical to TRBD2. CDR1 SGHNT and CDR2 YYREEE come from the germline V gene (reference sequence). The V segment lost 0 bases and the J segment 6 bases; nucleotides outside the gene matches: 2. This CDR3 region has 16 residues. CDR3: CASSLAGTSGSNEQFF. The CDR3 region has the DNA TGTGCCAGCAGCTTGGCCGGGACTAGCGGGAGCAATGAGCAGTTCTTC.

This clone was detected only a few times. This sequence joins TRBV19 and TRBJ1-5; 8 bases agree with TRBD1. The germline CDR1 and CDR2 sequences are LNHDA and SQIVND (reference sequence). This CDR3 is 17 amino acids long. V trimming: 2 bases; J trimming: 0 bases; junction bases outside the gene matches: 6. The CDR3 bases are TGTGCCAGTAGTATACGGACAGGGCGGAATAGCAATCAGCCCCAGCATTTT. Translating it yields CASSIRTGRNSNQPQHF.

The CDR3 DNA reads TGTGCCAGCAGTCCTCCTAGCGGTTCCTACGAGCAGTACTTC. It is translated as CASSPPSGSYEQYF. The chain recombines TRBV6-5 with TRBJ2-7; TRBD2 matches at 7 bases. Germline assignment: CDR1 MNHEY and CDR2 SVGAGI. The CDR3 totals 14 residues. The J segment lost 1 base and the V segment lost 5 bases, leaving 5 bases of the junction unmatched.

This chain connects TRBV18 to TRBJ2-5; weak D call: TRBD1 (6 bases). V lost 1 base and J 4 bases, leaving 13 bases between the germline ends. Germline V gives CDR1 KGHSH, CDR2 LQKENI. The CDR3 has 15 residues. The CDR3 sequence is CASSPRGTMGETQYF. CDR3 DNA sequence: TGTGCCAGCTCACCACGGGGGACAATGGGAGAGACCCAGTACTTC.

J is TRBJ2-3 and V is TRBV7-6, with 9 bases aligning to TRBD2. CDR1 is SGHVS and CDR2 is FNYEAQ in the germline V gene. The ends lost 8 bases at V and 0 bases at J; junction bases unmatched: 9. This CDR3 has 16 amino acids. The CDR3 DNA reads TGTGCCAGCTCAGCATGCGGGGGGGTCAGCACAGATACGCAGTATTTT. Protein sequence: CASSACGGVSTDTQYF.

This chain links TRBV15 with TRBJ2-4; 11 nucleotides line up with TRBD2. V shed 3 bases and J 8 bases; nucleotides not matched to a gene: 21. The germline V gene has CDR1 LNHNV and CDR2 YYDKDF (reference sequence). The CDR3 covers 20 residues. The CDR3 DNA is TGTGCCACCAGCAGGGGCCGGGACAGGGTTCCTAGCGGGAGGAGGGACATTCAGTACTTC. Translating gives CATSRGRDRVPSGRRDIQYF.

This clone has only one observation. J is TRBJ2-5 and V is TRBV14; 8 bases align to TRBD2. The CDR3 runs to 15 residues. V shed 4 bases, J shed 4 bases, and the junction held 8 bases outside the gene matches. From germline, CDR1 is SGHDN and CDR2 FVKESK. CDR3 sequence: CASSPSGRLGETQYF. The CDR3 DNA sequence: TGTGCCAGCAGCCCAAGCGGGAGACTCGGAGAGACCCAGTACTTC.

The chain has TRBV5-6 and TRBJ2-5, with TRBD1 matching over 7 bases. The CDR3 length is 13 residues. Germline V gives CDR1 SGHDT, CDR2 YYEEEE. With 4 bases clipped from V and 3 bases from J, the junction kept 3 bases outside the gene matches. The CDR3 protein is CASSATGKETQYF. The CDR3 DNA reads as TGTGCCAGCAGCGCGACAGGGAAAGAGACCCAGTACTTC.

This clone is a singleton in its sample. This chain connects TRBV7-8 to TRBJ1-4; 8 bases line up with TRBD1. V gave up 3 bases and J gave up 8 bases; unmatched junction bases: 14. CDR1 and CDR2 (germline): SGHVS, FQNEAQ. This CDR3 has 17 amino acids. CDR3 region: CASSLRLAQGAGEKLFF. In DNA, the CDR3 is TGTGCCAGCAGCTTGCGGTTAGCTCAGGGGGCCGGGGAAAAACTGTTTTTT.

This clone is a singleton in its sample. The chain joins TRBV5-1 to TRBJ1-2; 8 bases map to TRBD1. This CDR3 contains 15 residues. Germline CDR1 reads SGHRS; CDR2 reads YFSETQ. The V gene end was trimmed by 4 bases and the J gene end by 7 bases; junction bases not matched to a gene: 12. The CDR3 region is CASSGRQGKVGGYTF. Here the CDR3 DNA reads TGCGCCAGCAGCGGCAGACAGGGGAAGGTGGGTGGCTACACCTTC. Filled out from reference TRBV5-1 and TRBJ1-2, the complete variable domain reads KAGVTQTPRYLIKTRGQQVTLSCSPISGHRSVSWYQQTPGQGLQFLFEYFSETQRNKGNFPGRFSGRQFSNSRSEMNVSTLELGDSALYLCASSGRQGKVGGYTFGSGTRLTVV.